The source of this T cell receptor beta chain is a study of blood T cell repertoires in COVID-19. In the original analysis: Estimates of nucleated cell counts were drawn from the amplification of reference gene primers. TCRdb's copy holds only in-frame clones and misses some; the assay was immunoSEQ multiplex PCR. V and J calls and clone size are given by that table; D and trimming were obtained from the DNA. The data hold fewer than 350,000 clones, with roughly 89% observed a single time. The CDR3 covers 17 residues. CDR1 is SGHKS, CDR2 YYEKEE, per germline (reference sequence). V lost 3 bases, J lost 5 bases, and 9 bases stayed unmatched.

This sequence originates from a woman between 18 and 29 years old with acute COVID-19. Sequenced sample: PBMCs or T cells enriched from blood (not recorded which). V and J are TRBV5-5 and TRBJ2-1; 12 positions agree with TRBD2. The CDR3 DNA is TGTGCCAGCAGCTGGGAAGGACTAGCGGGATTGGACAATGAGCAGTTCTTC. Its translation is CASSWEGLAGLDNEQFF.